This entry lists 29 T cell receptor beta chains sequenced from one sample in a study of persistence of HIV-infected CD4 T cells. This was the immunoSEQ version 4 assay in survey mode. Assay: immunoSEQ multiplex PCR; the TCRdb copy retains only in-frame clones and omits some. The sample lists 6,000 to 8,500 clones; about 80% were seen once. The stimulus was lysate of CMV-infected fibroblasts, roughly 10 ug/mL. Responding CD4+ T cells were sorted by upregulation of both CD40 ligand and CD69. No antigens are known for them. Here the sequenced sample was CD4+ T cells sorted from PBMCs after approximately 19-hour stimulation, taken from a patient who received antiretroviral therapy. These receptors all stem from an adult woman with HIV who was CMV-seropositive.

This clone has a single count. The V gene is TRBV2, the J gene TRBJ2-7; tentatively, D is TRBD1 or TRBD2 (5 bases each). The CDR3 has 12 residues. The V gene lost 8 bases and the J gene lost 6 bases, with 14 bases spanning the gap. From germline, CDR1 is SNHLY and CDR2 FYNNEI. The CDR3 region is CASSGGAVEQYF. In nucleotides, the CDR3 is TGTGCCAGCTCTGGGGGAGCGGTCGAGCAGTACTTC.

The chain uses TRBV29-1 and TRBJ1-1, with a possible D match to TRBD1 (5 bases). This CDR3 comprises 14 residues. CDR1 and CDR2 from the germline V gene are SQVTM and ANQGSEA. V lost 7 bases to trimming and J lost 3 bases, with 18 bases between them. CDR3 protein: CSAPDGGAYTEAFF. The CDR3 nucleotides are TGCAGCGCCCCCGACGGGGGAGCGTACACTGAAGCTTTCTTT.

The chain employs TRBV19 and TRBJ1-5; 8 nucleotides agree with TRBD1. Per germline, CDR1 LNHDA and CDR2 SQIVND (reference sequence). The CDR3 totals 16 residues. Trimming cost V 3 bases and J 2 bases; bases outside gene matches: 6. Here the CDR3 DNA reads TGTGCCAGTAGTATTTCAGGGGGCGAAGGCAATCAGCCCCAGCATTTT. Translated: CASSISGGEGNQPQHF.

Turning to this clone: Its ends do not fully match the called genes, so a read error is possible. V usage is TRBV29-1 and J usage is TRBJ1-1; D unclear. CDR1 and CDR2 (germline): SQVTM, ANQGSEA. The CDR3 contains 12 residues. In DNA, the CDR3 is TGCAGCGGTGAACGGTCGGGCACTGAAGCTTTCTTT. It translates to CSGERSGTEAFF.

The genes are TRBV7-2 and TRBJ2-1, with D possibly called TRBD1 or TRBD2 (5 bases each). Between the trimmed V and J ends, which lost 5 bases and 6 bases, there was a span of 17 bases. The CDR3 spans 15 residues. Germline V lookup: CDR1 SGHTA, CDR2 FQGNSA. The CDR3 DNA reads TGTGCCAGCAGCACCAACACCGGGGCTCGCAATGAGCAGTTCTTC. This encodes CASSTNTGARNEQFF.

V usage is TRBV11-1 and J usage is TRBJ2-7; no definite D call. CDR3 size: 14 residues. The V and J ends lost 2 bases and 1 base respectively, with 9 bases between them. Germline assignment: CDR1 SGHAT and CDR2 FQDESV (reference sequence). The CDR3 bases are TGTGCCAGCAGCTTATATGCTAGATCCTACGAGCAGTACTTC. Translating gives CASSLYARSYEQYF.

V usage is TRBV29-1 and J usage is TRBJ2-6, with D uncertain. CDR1 is SQVTM, CDR2 ANQGSEA, per germline. The CDR3 is 13 residues long. The germline V and J ends were trimmed by 6 bases and 0 bases, with 6 bases remaining between them. CDR3 amino acids: CSVGISGANVLTF. CDR3 bases: TGCAGCGTGGGGATCTCTGGGGCCAACGTCCTGACTTTC.

This sequence joins TRBV5-8 and TRBJ1-1; TRBD1 matches at 8 bases. Germline trimming cut 4 bases from V and 2 bases from J; bases unmatched to any gene: 7. Germline V gene lookup returns CDR1 SGHTS and CDR2 YDEGEE. This CDR3 has 15 residues. This chain's CDR3 is CASSRGTGDNTEAFF. Here the CDR3 DNA reads TGTGCCAGCAGCCGGGGGACAGGAGATAACACTGAAGCTTTCTTT.

V and J are TRBV19 and TRBJ1-2, with unresolved D. This CDR3 has 15 residues. Trimming pared 5 bases from V and 0 bases from J, leaving 13 bases between. Germline CDR1 is LNHDA and CDR2 is SQIVND (reference sequence). For the CDR3, the DNA is TGTGCCAGTAGTTCTAGTGGCTTTTCTAACTATGGCTACACCTTC. Amino acid sequence: CASSSSGFSNYGYTF.

This chain joins TRBV6-1 and TRBJ2-7; D unclear. Per the germline V gene, CDR1 is MNHNS and CDR2 is SASEGT. The V and J ends lost 5 bases and 0 bases respectively, with 14 bases between them. This CDR3 region has 15 residues. The CDR3 DNA reads TGTGCCAGCAGTCCCAGGTCCGATAGCTCCTACGAGCAGTACTTC. This gives the protein CASSPRSDSSYEQYF.

The chain combines TRBV3-1 (or the pseudogene TRBV3-2) with TRBJ2-1; D is ambiguous. The CDR3 runs 13 residues. Trimming removed 5 bases at V and 14 bases at J, with 19 bases between. Germline CDR1 is LGHDT and CDR2 is YNNKEL (reference sequence). DNA of the CDR3: TGTGCCAGCAGCTCCCGGTCCAGTCCAACGGAGTTCTTC. Translated, it gives CASSSRSSPTEFF.

The J gene is TRBJ1-5, the V gene TRBV3-1 (or the pseudogene TRBV3-2); TRBD1 matches at 10 bases. Looked up from germline, CDR1 is LGHDT and CDR2 is YNNKEL (reference sequence). V was clipped by 1 base and J by 6 bases; unmatched bases: 3. CDR3 length: 15 residues. CDR3 amino acids: CASSQGGTGVQPQHF. The DNA of the CDR3 is TGTGCCAGCAGCCAAGGTGGGACAGGGGTTCAGCCCCAGCATTTT.

This clone was observed a handful of times. The CDR3 DNA sequence: TGTGCCAGCAGCTTGAAACAGGCCAACACCGGGGAGCTGTTTTTT. As protein: CASSLKQANTGELFF. The chain is built from TRBV5-5 and TRBJ2-2; D perhaps matches TRBD1 (5 bases). The CDR3 has 15 residues. V shed 1 base and J shed 2 bases, with 9 bases lying between them. Germline V gene sequence: CDR1 SGHKS, CDR2 YYEKEE (reference sequence).

This chain uses TRBV7-8 with TRBJ1-4; D unclear. Trimming cost V 5 bases and J 7 bases, with 20 bases left between them. This CDR3 is 16 amino acids long. CDR1 and CDR2 (germline): SGHVS, FQNEAQ. The CDR3 DNA sequence: TGTGCCAGCAGCCCAGAGGCTGGACCGAAAGCTGAAAAACTGTTTTTT. It specifies CASSPEAGPKAEKLFF.

The rearrangement joins TRBV10-3 to TRBJ2-2, with D tentatively TRBD1 (5 bases). The CDR3 has 12 residues. Trimming cost V 11 bases and J 3 bases, with 10 bases left between them. CDR1 is ENHRY, CDR2 SYGVKD, per germline. Here the CDR3 DNA reads TGTGCCGCCGGCAGGGACACCGGGGAGCTGTTTTTT. Translation: CAAGRDTGELFF.

This clone was counted between two and nine times. V is TRBV5-5 and J is TRBJ1-1; D remains ambiguous. V was trimmed by 0 bases and J by 1 base, leaving 4 bases between them. The length of the CDR3 is 13 residues. The germline gives CDR1 SGHKS, CDR2 YYEKEE (reference sequence). CDR3 sequence: CASSLGGNTEAFF. CDR3 DNA: TGTGCCAGCAGCTTGGGGGGGAACACTGAAGCTTTCTTT.

This clone was detected once. The DNA of the CDR3 is TGTGCCAGCAGTACAACAGGGGGCCTGCCCCAGCATTTT. This translates into CASSTTGGLPQHF. The genes are TRBV27 and TRBJ1-5; 9 bases line up with TRBD1. This CDR3 has 13 amino acids. The germline V gene has CDR1 MNHEY and CDR2 SMNVEV (reference sequence). J gave up 9 bases and V 5 bases, and 5 bases lay outside the gene matches.

The chain links TRBV5-4 to TRBJ1-2; D possibly corresponds to TRBD1 (6 bases). V was cut by 0 bases and J by 7 bases, with 13 bases left in between. CDR3 length: 14 amino acids. The V gene's germline CDR1 is SGHNT and CDR2 YYREEE (reference sequence). DNA of the CDR3: TGTGCCAGCAGCTTGGACAGGGAAACGAGTGGCTACACCTTC. This translates into CASSLDRETSGYTF.

This clone was counted only a few times. The chain joins TRBV3-1 (or the pseudogene TRBV3-2) to TRBJ2-3; D gene ambiguous. The CDR3 consists of 14 residues. V was shortened by 5 bases and J by 2 bases, with 11 bases between the two germline ends. Germline values: CDR1 LGHDT, CDR2 YNNKEL (reference sequence). CDR3 in DNA: TGTGCCAGCAGCGGAGAATTGGCCACAGATACGCAGTATTTT. Protein sequence: CASSGELATDTQYF.

The rearrangement joins TRBV27 to TRBJ1-6; D gene ambiguous. Looked up from germline, CDR1 is MNHEY and CDR2 is SMNVEV (reference sequence). The CDR3 is 14 amino acids. V was shortened by 5 bases and J by 7 bases, with 12 bases between the two germline ends. Here the CDR3 reads CASSPLTGNSPLHF. DNA of the CDR3: TGTGCCAGCAGTCCGCTGACGGGGAATTCACCCCTCCACTTT.

V gene TRBV2 combines with J gene TRBJ1-1; TRBD1 is a possible D gene (6 bases). Germline-derived CDR1 and CDR2 are SNHLY and FYNNEI. V lost 7 bases, J lost 4 bases, and 16 bases lay in between. The CDR3 is 14 amino acids. The CDR3 protein is CASTGVGGGTEAFF. CDR3 in DNA: TGTGCCAGCACGGGTGTCGGGGGCGGCACTGAAGCTTTCTTT.

The rearrangement uses TRBV5-6 and TRBJ1-2; TRBD1 is a possible D gene (5 bases). Trimming left V 3 bases short and J 5 bases short, with 11 bases between. This CDR3 comprises 13 residues. Per germline, CDR1 SGHDT and CDR2 YYEEEE. CDR3 bases: TGTGCCAGCAGCTCGGGACGGCCATATGGCTACACCTTC. This gives the protein CASSSGRPYGYTF.

V gene TRBV27 combines with J gene TRBJ2-7; TRBD2 aligns across 11 bases. The CDR3 covers 16 residues. Germline CDR1 MNHEY, CDR2 SMNVEV (reference sequence). V lost 2 bases, J lost 3 bases, and 6 bases stayed unmatched. In nucleotides, the CDR3 is TGTGCCAGCAGTTTACATGGGACTAGCGGCAACTACGAGCAGTACTTC. This codes for CASSLHGTSGNYEQYF.

This sequence joins TRBV3-1 (or the pseudogene TRBV3-2) and TRBJ2-7, with 13 bases fitting TRBD2. The CDR3 extends over 18 amino acids. From germline, CDR1 is LGHDT and CDR2 YNNKEL (reference sequence). V lost 0 bases and J lost 4; bases outside the gene matches: 9. CDR3 bases: TGTGCCAGCAGCCAAGATCTCTGGACTAGCGGGAGAGGGTACGAGCAGTACTTC. Amino acids: CASSQDLWTSGRGYEQYF.

The CDR3 region has the DNA TGTGCCAGCAGTCGGGACTTCCAAGAGACCCAGTACTTC. Protein: CASSRDFQETQYF. The chain couples TRBV7-9 to TRBJ2-5, with TRBD2 as a possible D gene (6 bases). The CDR3 has 13 residues. In germline, CDR1 is SEHNR, CDR2 FQNEAQ (reference sequence). V was pared by 6 bases and J by 1 base, with 9 bases between.

The chain links TRBV25-1 to TRBJ1-1; 7 bases are a match to TRBD1. The germline CDR1 and CDR2 sequences are MGHDK and SYGVNS. J lost 5 bases, V lost 1 base, and 7 bases had no gene match. This CDR3 contains 15 residues. The CDR3 loop is CASSESGSGGTEAFF. CDR3 nucleotide sequence: TGTGCCAGCAGTGAATCGGGGTCAGGGGGAACTGAAGCTTTCTTT.

V usage is TRBV29-1 and J usage is TRBJ2-7; D possibly corresponds to TRBD1 (5 bases). CDR1 SQVTM and CDR2 ANQGSEA come from the germline V gene. The germline V and J ends were trimmed by 2 bases and 0 bases, with 11 bases remaining between them. This CDR3 comprises 14 residues. In DNA form, the CDR3 reads TGCAGCGTTGAACTAACAGGAAGCTCCTACGAGCAGTACTTC. Encoded protein: CSVELTGSSYEQYF.

This clone was found once. The chain employs TRBV27 and TRBJ2-1, with 7 bases lining up with TRBD2. The V gene's germline CDR1 is MNHEY and CDR2 SMNVEV (reference sequence). V lost 7 bases, J lost 7 bases, and 10 bases stayed unmatched. This CDR3 comprises 14 residues. CDR3 nucleotide sequence: TGTGCCAGCAAGAGGAGCGGGGCGTTTAATGAGCAGTTCTTC. This encodes CASKRSGAFNEQFF.

The chain uses TRBV11-3 and TRBJ2-3, with D perhaps TRBD1 (5 bases). CDR1 is SGHNT, CDR2 YENEEA, per germline. V was trimmed by 3 bases and J by 11 bases, leaving 12 bases between them. CDR3 length: 12 amino acids. CDR3 nucleotides: TGTGCCAGCAGCTTCGACAGAATTAAGCAGTATTTT. Translating gives CASSFDRIKQYF.